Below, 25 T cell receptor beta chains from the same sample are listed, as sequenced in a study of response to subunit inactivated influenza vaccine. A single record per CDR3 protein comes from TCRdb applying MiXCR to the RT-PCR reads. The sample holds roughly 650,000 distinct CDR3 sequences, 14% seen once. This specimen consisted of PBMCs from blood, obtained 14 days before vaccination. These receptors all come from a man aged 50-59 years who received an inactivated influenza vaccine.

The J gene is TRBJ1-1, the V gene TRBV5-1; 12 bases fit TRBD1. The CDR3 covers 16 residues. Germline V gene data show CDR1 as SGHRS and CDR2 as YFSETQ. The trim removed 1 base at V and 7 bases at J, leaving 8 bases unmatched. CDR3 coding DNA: TGCGCCAGCAGCTTGATGGGGACAGGGGGCATCGGTGAAGCTTTCTTT. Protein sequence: CASSLMGTGGIGEAFF.

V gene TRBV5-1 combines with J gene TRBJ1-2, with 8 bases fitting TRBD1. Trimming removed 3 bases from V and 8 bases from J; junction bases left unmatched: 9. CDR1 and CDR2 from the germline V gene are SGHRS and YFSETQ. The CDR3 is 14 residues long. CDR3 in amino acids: CASSSDGTGKGYTF. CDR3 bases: TGCGCCAGCAGCTCGGACGGGACAGGAAAGGGCTACACCTTC.

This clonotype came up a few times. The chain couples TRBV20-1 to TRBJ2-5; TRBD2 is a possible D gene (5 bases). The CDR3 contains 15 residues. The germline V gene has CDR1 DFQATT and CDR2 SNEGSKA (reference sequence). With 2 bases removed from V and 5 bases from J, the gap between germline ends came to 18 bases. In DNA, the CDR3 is TGCAGTGCTAGACCACGGCGGACTGGCCGGGAGACCCAGTACTTC. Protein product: CSARPRRTGRETQYF.

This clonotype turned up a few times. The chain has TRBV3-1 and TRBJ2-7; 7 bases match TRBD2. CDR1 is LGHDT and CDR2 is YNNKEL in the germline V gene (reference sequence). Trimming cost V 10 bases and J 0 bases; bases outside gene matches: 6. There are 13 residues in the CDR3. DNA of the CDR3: TGTGCCACTCCGGGGGAGGGCTCCTACGAGCAGTACTTC. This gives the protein CATPGEGSYEQYF.

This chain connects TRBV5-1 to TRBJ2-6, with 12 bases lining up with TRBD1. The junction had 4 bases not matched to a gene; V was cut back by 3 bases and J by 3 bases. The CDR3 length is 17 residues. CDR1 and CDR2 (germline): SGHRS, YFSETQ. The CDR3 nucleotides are TGCGCCAGCAGCTGGGGACAGGGGGCAGGTGGGGCCAACGTCCTGACTTTC. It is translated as CASSWGQGAGGANVLTF.

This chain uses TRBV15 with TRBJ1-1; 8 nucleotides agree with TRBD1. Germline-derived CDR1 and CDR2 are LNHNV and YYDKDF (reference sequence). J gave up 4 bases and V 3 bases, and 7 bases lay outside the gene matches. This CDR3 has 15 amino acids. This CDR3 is CATSSFRTGSTEAFF. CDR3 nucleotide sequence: TGTGCCACCAGCAGTTTTAGGACAGGGTCCACTGAAGCTTTCTTT. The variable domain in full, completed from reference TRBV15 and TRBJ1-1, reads DAMVIQNPRYQVTQFGKPVTLSCSQTLNHNVMYWYQQKSSQAPKLLFHYYDKDFNNEADTPDNFQSRRPNTSFCFLDIRSPGLGDTAMYLCATSSFRTGSTEAFFGQGTRLTVV.

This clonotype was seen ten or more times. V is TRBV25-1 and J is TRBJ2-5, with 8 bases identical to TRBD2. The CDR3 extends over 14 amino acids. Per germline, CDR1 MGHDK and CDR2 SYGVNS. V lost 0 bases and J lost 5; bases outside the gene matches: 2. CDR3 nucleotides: TGTGCCAGCAGTGAATACGGGGGGGGGGAGACCCAGTACTTC. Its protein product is CASSEYGGGETQYF.

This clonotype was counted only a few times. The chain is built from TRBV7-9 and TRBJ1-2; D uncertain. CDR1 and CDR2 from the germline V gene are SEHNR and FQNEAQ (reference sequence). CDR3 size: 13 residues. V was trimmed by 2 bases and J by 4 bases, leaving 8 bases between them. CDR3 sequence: CASSLKEGYGYTF. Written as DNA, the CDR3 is TGTGCCAGCAGCTTAAAAGAAGGCTATGGCTACACCTTC.

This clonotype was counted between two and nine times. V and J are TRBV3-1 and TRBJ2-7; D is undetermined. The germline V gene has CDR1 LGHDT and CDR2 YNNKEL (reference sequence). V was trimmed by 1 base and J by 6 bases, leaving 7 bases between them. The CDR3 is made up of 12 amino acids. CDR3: CASSQGPVEQYF. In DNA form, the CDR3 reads TGTGCCAGCAGCCAAGGTCCCGTCGAGCAGTACTTC.

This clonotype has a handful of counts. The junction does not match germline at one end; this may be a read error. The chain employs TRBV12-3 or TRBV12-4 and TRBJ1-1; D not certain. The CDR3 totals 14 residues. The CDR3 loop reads CASSLSAWNAEAFF. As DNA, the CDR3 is TGTGCCAGCAGTTTGAGTGCCTGGAACGCTGAAGCTTTCTTT.

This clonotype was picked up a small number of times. This CDR3 is CATSGGNSPSYEQYF. The CDR3 nucleotides are TGTGCCACCAGCGGGGGGAATTCTCCCTCCTACGAGCAGTACTTC. This chain links TRBV15 with TRBJ2-7; possibly TRBD2 for D (6 bases). V lost 5 bases to trimming and J lost 0 bases, with 14 bases between them. This CDR3 comprises 15 residues. Germline V gene lookup returns CDR1 LNHNV and CDR2 YYDKDF (reference sequence).

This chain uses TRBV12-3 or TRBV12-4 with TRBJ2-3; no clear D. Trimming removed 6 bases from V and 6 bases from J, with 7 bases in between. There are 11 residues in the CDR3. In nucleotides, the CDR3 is TGTGCCAGCAGGGGGTCGGATACGCAGTATTTT. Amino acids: CASRGSDTQYF.

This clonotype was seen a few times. CDR3 bases: TGTGCCAGCAGCCCCGGATGGAGCGGGACCCGCACAGATACGCAGTATTTT. This encodes CASSPGWSGTRTDTQYF. The chain couples TRBV12-3 or TRBV12-4 to TRBJ2-3, with 7 bases lining up with TRBD2. Trimming took 6 bases from V and 1 from J; bases not matched to a gene: 13. The CDR3 runs to 17 residues.

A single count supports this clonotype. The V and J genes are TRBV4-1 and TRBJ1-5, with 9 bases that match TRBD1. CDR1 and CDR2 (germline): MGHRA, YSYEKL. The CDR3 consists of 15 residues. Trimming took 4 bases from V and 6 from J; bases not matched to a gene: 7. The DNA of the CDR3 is TGCGCCAGCAGCCCCTGGGAGACAGGGGGTCAGCCCCAGCATTTT. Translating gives CASSPWETGGQPQHF.

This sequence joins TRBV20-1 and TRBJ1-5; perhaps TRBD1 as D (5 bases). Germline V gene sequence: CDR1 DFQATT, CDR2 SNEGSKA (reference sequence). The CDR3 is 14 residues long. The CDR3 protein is CSALWGGSNQPQHF. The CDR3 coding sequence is TGCAGCGCCCTATGGGGGGGGAGCAATCAGCCCCAGCATTTT.

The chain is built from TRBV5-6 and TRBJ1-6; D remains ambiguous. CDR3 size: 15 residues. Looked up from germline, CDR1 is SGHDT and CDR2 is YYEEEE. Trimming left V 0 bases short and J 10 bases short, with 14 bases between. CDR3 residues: CASSLVRNRDSPLHF. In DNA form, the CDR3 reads TGTGCCAGCAGCTTGGTACGGAACCGTGACTCACCCCTCCACTTT.

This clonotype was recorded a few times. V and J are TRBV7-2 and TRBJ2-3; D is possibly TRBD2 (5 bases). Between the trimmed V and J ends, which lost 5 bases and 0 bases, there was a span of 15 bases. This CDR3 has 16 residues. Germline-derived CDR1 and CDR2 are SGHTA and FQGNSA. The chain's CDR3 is CASSPHGAASTDTQYF. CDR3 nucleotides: TGTGCCAGCAGCCCCCACGGAGCGGCTAGCACAGATACGCAGTATTTT.

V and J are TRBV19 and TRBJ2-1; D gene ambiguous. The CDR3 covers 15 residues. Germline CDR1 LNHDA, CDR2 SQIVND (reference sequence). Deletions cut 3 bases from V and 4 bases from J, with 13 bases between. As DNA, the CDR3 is TGTGCCAGTAGTATGGTGCCTGATTGGTACAATGAGCAGTTCTTC. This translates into CASSMVPDWYNEQFF.

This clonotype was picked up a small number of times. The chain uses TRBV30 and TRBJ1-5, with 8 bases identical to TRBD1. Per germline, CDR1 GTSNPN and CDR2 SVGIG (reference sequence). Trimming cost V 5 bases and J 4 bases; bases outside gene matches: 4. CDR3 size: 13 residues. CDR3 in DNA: TGTGCCTGGGCCCGACAGGGGAATCAGCCCCAGCATTTT. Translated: CAWARQGNQPQHF.

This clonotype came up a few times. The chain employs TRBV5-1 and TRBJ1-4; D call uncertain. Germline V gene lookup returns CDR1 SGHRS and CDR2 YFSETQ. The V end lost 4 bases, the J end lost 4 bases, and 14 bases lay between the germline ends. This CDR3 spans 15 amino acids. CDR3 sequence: CASSLRASDNEKLFF. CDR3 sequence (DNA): TGCGCCAGCAGCCTGAGAGCATCGGATAATGAAAAACTGTTTTTT.

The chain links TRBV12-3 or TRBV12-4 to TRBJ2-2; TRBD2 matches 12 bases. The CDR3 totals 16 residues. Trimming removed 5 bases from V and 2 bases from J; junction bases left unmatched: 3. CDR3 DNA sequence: TGTGCCAGCAGTGGGACTAGCGGGTTTAACACCGGGGAGCTGTTTTTT. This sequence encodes CASSGTSGFNTGELFF.

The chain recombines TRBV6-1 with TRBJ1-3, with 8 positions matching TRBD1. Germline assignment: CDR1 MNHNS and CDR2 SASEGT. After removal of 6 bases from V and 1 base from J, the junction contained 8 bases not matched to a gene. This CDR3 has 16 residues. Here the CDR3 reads CASRGRGTGSGNTIYF. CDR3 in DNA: TGTGCCAGCAGGGGTCGTGGGACAGGTTCTGGAAACACCATATATTTT.

The CDR3 DNA reads TGTGCCAGCAGCTTGGCGGCGGCAGGGGGCTACGAGCAGTACTTC. Its translation: CASSLAAAGGYEQYF. The V call is TRBV5-6, the J call TRBJ2-7, with 7 bases fitting TRBD1. V dropped 0 bases and J dropped 3; count of bases not matched to a gene: 6. The CDR3 loop spans 15 amino acids. The V gene's germline CDR1 is SGHDT and CDR2 YYEEEE.

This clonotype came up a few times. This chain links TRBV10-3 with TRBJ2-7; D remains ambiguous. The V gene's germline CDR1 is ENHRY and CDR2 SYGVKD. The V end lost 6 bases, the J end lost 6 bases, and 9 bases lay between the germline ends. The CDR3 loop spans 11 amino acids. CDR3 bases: TGTGCCATCAGCCCAAGTAGCGAGCAGTACTTC. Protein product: CAISPSSEQYF.

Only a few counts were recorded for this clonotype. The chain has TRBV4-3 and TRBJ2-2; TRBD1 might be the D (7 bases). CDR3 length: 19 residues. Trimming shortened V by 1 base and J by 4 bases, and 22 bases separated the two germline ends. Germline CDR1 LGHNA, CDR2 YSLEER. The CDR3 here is CASSQVRFMEGQPTGELFF. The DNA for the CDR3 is TGCGCCAGCAGCCAAGTCCGATTCATGGAGGGACAGCCCACCGGGGAGCTGTTTTTT.